This T cell receptor (beta chain) is from a study of T cell responses to AZD1222 COVID-19 vaccine. Clones were read by immunoSEQ multiplex PCR, and TCRdb kept only the in-frame ones, dropping some. The sample contains 150,000 to 200,000 clones, approximately 94% of which appear only once. The CDR3 has 14 residues. V shed 7 bases, J shed 4 bases, and the junction held 6 bases outside the gene matches. Germline loops: CDR1 MDHEN, CDR2 SYDVKM. Sequenced material: peripheral blood, taken 28 days after the second AZD1222 dose. The chain combines TRBV28 with TRBJ1-4; 7 bases fit TRBD1. The receptor was derived from an adult who received the AZD1222 COVID-19 vaccine. CDR3: CASTQQGRNEKLFF. CDR3 nucleotide sequence: TGTGCCAGCACCCAACAGGGGCGTAATGAAAAACTGTTTTTT.